This TCR beta chain derives from a study of blood T cells in healthy people across ages. It was with a sample-barcoded 5' primer and a J-beta primer mix that a second PCR of roughly 6 to 12 cycles was run. Via MiXCR, TCRdb re-called the 5' RACE reads, giving one row per CDR3 protein. The sample records roughly 1,500,000 distinct CDR3 sequences, 42% being singletons. Individuals who donated were healthy Caucasians from Russia aged 6 to 90. The CDR3 length is 12 residues. CDR1 is GTSNPN and CDR2 is SVGIG in the germline V gene (reference sequence). The chain uses TRBV30 and TRBJ2-4; no reliable D call. The J call may be wrong; the DNA end is better matched by TRBJ2-7. The clonotype originates from a woman aged 18-30 years in good health. The sequencing sample was made of blood. The CDR3 nucleotides are TGTGCCTGGAGTGTAGTTGGGTACGAGCAGTACTTC. Translating gives CAWSVVGYEQYF.